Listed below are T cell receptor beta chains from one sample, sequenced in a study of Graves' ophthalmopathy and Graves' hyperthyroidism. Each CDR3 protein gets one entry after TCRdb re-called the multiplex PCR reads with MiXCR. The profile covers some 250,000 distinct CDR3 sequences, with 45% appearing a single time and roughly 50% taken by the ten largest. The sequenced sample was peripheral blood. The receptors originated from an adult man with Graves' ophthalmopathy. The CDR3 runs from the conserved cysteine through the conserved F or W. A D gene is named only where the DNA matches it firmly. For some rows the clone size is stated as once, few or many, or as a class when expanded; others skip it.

CDR3nt: TGCAGTGCTAGAGAGACAGGTGATAGCAATCAGCCCCAGCATTTT; CDR3aa: CSARETGDSNQPQHF; d_gene: NA; v_gene: TRBV20-1; j_gene: TRBJ1-5; abundance: NA
CDR3nt: TGTGCCAGCTGCGACGGTAGCAATCAGCCCCAGCATTTT; CDR3aa: CASCDGSNQPQHF; d_gene: NA; v_gene: TRBV6-6; j_gene: TRBJ1-5; abundance: NA
CDR3nt: TGTGCCAGCAGTTTTAAAAATCGAGGGGGTGGCTACACCTTC; CDR3aa: CASSFKNRGGGYTF; d_gene: NA; v_gene: TRBV12-3/TRBV12-4; j_gene: TRBJ1-2; abundance: NA
CDR3nt: TGTGCCACCGGATCCGACGTCGGGCCCCACCGGAATGAGCAGTTCTTC; CDR3aa: CATGSDVGPHRNEQFF; d_gene: NA; v_gene: TRBV10-2; j_gene: TRBJ2-1; abundance: NA
CDR3nt: TGTGCCAGCAGTAGTGGATCCTACGAGCAGTACTTC; CDR3aa: CASSSGSYEQYF; d_gene: NA; v_gene: TRBV14; j_gene: TRBJ2-7; abundance: many
CDR3nt: TGCAGTGCTAGAGATCTAGAACAGGTGTTCTATGGCTACACCTTC; CDR3aa: CSARDLEQVFYGYTF; d_gene: NA; v_gene: TRBV20-1; j_gene: TRBJ1-2; abundance: NA
CDR3nt: TGTGCCAGCAGCTTAGGGACAGGGAGTTTGGACGAGCAGTACTTC; CDR3aa: CASSLGTGSLDEQYF; d_gene: TRBD1; v_gene: TRBV7-9; j_gene: TRBJ2-7; abundance: NA
CDR3nt: TGTGCCATCAGTCCTGGGGAGGGGACCCAGTACTTC; CDR3aa: CAISPGEGTQYF; d_gene: TRBD2; v_gene: TRBV10-3; j_gene: TRBJ2-5; abundance: NA
CDR3nt: TGTGCCAGCAGCGTAGCGGGACGGGGGACCCAGTACTTC; CDR3aa: CASSVAGRGTQYF; d_gene: NA; v_gene: TRBV9; j_gene: TRBJ2-5; abundance: NA
CDR3nt: TGTGCCAGCTCACGGGGGGACGGGGGCGGATACACCTACGAGCAGTACTTC; CDR3aa: CASSRGDGGGYTYEQYF; d_gene: NA; v_gene: TRBV6-1; j_gene: TRBJ2-7; abundance: NA
CDR3nt: TGTGCCAGCACGCGTAGAGGGGGTTACGAGCAGTACTTC; CDR3aa: CASTRRGGYEQYF; d_gene: NA; v_gene: TRBV7-9; j_gene: TRBJ2-7; abundance: few
CDR3nt: TGCAGTGCCCCCGGGACTAGTTTAACTACATACGAGCAGTACTTC; CDR3aa: CSAPGTSLTTYEQYF; d_gene: TRBD2; v_gene: TRBV20-1; j_gene: TRBJ2-7; abundance: NA
CDR3nt: TGTGCCAGCAGCTTGGAGCTGTCTCCCCTTGAAGAGCAGTACTTC; CDR3aa: CASSLELSPLEEQYF; d_gene: NA; v_gene: TRBV7-6; j_gene: TRBJ2-7; abundance: few
CDR3nt: TGTGCCAGCAGTCCACAGGGGCAGGGTTGGAAAACTGAAGCTTTCTTT; CDR3aa: CASSPQGQGWKTEAFF; d_gene: TRBD1; v_gene: TRBV2; j_gene: TRBJ1-1; abundance: NA
CDR3nt: TGTGCCAGCAGGGGTCCGCGCGGGCGGGATCAGCCCCAGCATTTT; CDR3aa: CASRGPRGRDQPQHF; d_gene: NA; v_gene: TRBV6-1; j_gene: TRBJ1-5; abundance: NA
CDR3nt: TGCAGCCCGAAGTGGGGCCCATCGAACTATAGCAATCAGCCCCAGCATTTT; CDR3aa: CSPKWGPSNYSNQPQHF; d_gene: NA; v_gene: TRBV29-1; j_gene: TRBJ1-5; abundance: NA
CDR3nt: TGTGCCAGCAGTTTAGGGTGGTGGAACACTGAAGCTTTCTTT; CDR3aa: CASSLGWWNTEAFF; d_gene: NA; v_gene: TRBV12-3/TRBV12-4; j_gene: TRBJ1-1; abundance: NA
CDR3nt: TGCAGCGTCCAACCCCCAGATACGCAGTATTTT; CDR3aa: CSVQPPDTQYF; d_gene: NA; v_gene: TRBV29-1; j_gene: TRBJ2-3; abundance: NA
CDR3nt: TGTGCCAGCAGTGAGAGTGGGAACCCTAACTATGGCTACACCTTC; CDR3aa: CASSESGNPNYGYTF; d_gene: NA; v_gene: TRBV12-3/TRBV12-4; j_gene: TRBJ1-2; abundance: NA
CDR3nt: TGTGCCAGCACGACTCAAGAGACCCAGTACTTC; CDR3aa: CASTTQETQYF; d_gene: NA; v_gene: TRBV2; j_gene: TRBJ2-5; abundance: few
CDR3nt: TGTGCCAGCAGCCAAGTTACCCACTATGGCTACACCTTC; CDR3aa: CASSQVTHYGYTF; d_gene: NA; v_gene: TRBV14; j_gene: TRBJ1-2; abundance: NA
CDR3nt: TGTGCCACCAGCAGAGATGTCGGGAGGGTCCAAGAGACCCAGTACTTC; CDR3aa: CATSRDVGRVQETQYF; d_gene: TRBD2; v_gene: TRBV15; j_gene: TRBJ2-5; abundance: many
CDR3nt: TGTGCCATCAGTGAGGACAGGAACACTGAAGCTTTCTTT; CDR3aa: CAISEDRNTEAFF; d_gene: NA; v_gene: TRBV10-3; j_gene: TRBJ1-1; abundance: many
CDR3nt: TGTGCCAGCAGCTTAGTTGACTCTAGCGGAGAGACCCAGTACTTC; CDR3aa: CASSLVDSSGETQYF; d_gene: TRBD2; v_gene: TRBV7-6; j_gene: TRBJ2-5; abundance: many
CDR3nt: TGTGCCAGCAGTTACACTCGGAGCAGGCAGCCCCAGCATTTT; CDR3aa: CASSYTRSRQPQHF; d_gene: NA; v_gene: TRBV6-5; j_gene: TRBJ1-5; abundance: NA
CDR3nt: TGTGCCGGTTCAGGGGGGGAAACCTACACCTTC; CDR3aa: CAGSGGETYTF; d_gene: TRBD1; v_gene: TRBV6-1; j_gene: TRBJ1-2; abundance: NA
CDR3nt: TGTGCCAGCAGCTTGGCCGGAAATGAAAAACTGTTTTTT; CDR3aa: CASSLAGNEKLFF; d_gene: NA; v_gene: TRBV5-4; j_gene: TRBJ1-4; abundance: few
CDR3nt: TGTGCCAGCAGTTTTGGACAGGCGGACGAGCAGTACTTC; CDR3aa: CASSFGQADEQYF; d_gene: TRBD1; v_gene: TRBV12-5; j_gene: TRBJ2-7; abundance: few
CDR3nt: TGTGCCAGCAGTTACTCGGGAGTCAATCAGCCCCAGCATTTT; CDR3aa: CASSYSGVNQPQHF; d_gene: NA; v_gene: TRBV2; j_gene: TRBJ1-5; abundance: NA
CDR3nt: TGTGCCAGCAGCTTAGGGCGGGGGGCCCTTCAGCCCCAGCATTTT; CDR3aa: CASSLGRGALQPQHF; d_gene: NA; v_gene: TRBV7-2; j_gene: TRBJ1-5; abundance: NA
CDR3nt: TGCAGTGCGGGGGTGGGGGGAACGGTGTTGGGAGCTTTCTTT; CDR3aa: CSAGVGGTVLGAFF; d_gene: NA; v_gene: TRBV20-1; j_gene: TRBJ1-1; abundance: many
CDR3nt: TGCAGTGCTAAATCCGACAGGGTCTCCTACGAGCAGTACTTC; CDR3aa: CSAKSDRVSYEQYF; d_gene: TRBD1; v_gene: TRBV20-1; j_gene: TRBJ2-7; abundance: few
CDR3nt: TGCAGTGCTAGAGACCAGGGTTCTAATGAAAAACTGTTTTTT; CDR3aa: CSARDQGSNEKLFF; d_gene: NA; v_gene: TRBV20-1; j_gene: TRBJ1-4; abundance: NA
CDR3nt: TGTGCCAGCAGCGTAGGCAGGTTCTACGAGCAGTACTTC; CDR3aa: CASSVGRFYEQYF; d_gene: NA; v_gene: TRBV7-9; j_gene: TRBJ2-7; abundance: NA
CDR3nt: TGTGCCATCAGTTTCAGGTACGGGCAGGGGACCTACGAGCAGTACTTC; CDR3aa: CAISFRYGQGTYEQYF; d_gene: NA; v_gene: TRBV10-3; j_gene: TRBJ2-7; abundance: NA
CDR3nt: TGTGCCAGCAGCTTGATCTGGAACACTGAAGCTTTCTTT; CDR3aa: CASSLIWNTEAFF; d_gene: NA; v_gene: TRBV5-5; j_gene: TRBJ1-1; abundance: NA
CDR3nt: TGTGCCAGCAGCCCCAGGGACGGCGGCGGTGAAGCTTTCTTT; CDR3aa: CASSPRDGGGEAFF; d_gene: NA; v_gene: TRBV7-8; j_gene: TRBJ1-1; abundance: few
CDR3nt: TGTGCCAGCATTGGGACTAATTCACCCCTCCACTTT; CDR3aa: CASIGTNSPLHF; d_gene: NA; v_gene: TRBV25-1; j_gene: TRBJ1-6; abundance: few
CDR3nt: TGTGCCAGCAGCCGATCTATTGAAGCTTTCTTT; CDR3aa: CASSRSIEAFF; d_gene: NA; v_gene: TRBV7-9; j_gene: TRBJ1-1; abundance: NA